A single sample gave rise to the 8 T cell receptor beta chains below, sequenced in a study of CD8+CD57+ T cells in acquired aplastic anemia. CDR3 and TCR beta VDJ profiling relied on genomic DNA as the template. TCRdb passed the reads through MiXCR, listing each CDR3 protein once. The repertoire holds about 190,000 distinct CDR3 sequences, 64% seen once, with 46% in the top ten. Sequencing was performed on sorted CD4+, CD8+, or CD8+CD57+ T cells (not recorded which) from PBMCs. The receptors originated from a human donor with severe aplastic anemia or a healthy control (not recorded which).

This rearrangement joins TRBV7-9 to TRBJ1-1, with 7 bases identical to TRBD1. V trimming: 5 bases; J trimming: 8 bases; junction bases outside the gene matches: 8. Germline CDR1 reads SEHNR; CDR2 reads FQNEAQ (reference sequence). The CDR3 has 13 residues. The CDR3 region is CASSPRTGPEAFF. In DNA, the CDR3 is TGTGCCAGCAGCCCCAGGACAGGACCCGAAGCTTTCTTT. The full variable domain, rest sourced from reference TRBV7-9 and TRBJ1-1, is DTGVSQNPRHKITKRGQNVTFRCDPISEHNRLYWYRQTLGQGPEFLTYFQNEAQLEKSRLLSDRFSAERPKGSFSTLEIQRTEQGDSAMYLCASSPRTGPEAFFGQGTRLTVV.

As for this clonotype: At one of its ends the junction is not consistent with the germline gene, which may arise from a read error. The J gene is TRBJ1-5, the V gene TRBV5-1; D unclear. CDR3 length equals 14 residues. The germline V gene has CDR1 SGHRS and CDR2 YFSETQ. The CDR3 nucleotides are TGCGCCAGCAGCTTTCTGGATAGCAATCGGCCCCAGCATTTT. It translates to CASSFLDSNRPQHF. Full variable domain (outside the CDR3, taken from reference TRBV5-1 and TRBJ1-5): KAGVTQTPRYLIKTRGQQVTLSCSPISGHRSVSWYQQTPGQGLQFLFEYFSETQRNKGNFPGRFSGRQFSNSRSEMNVSTLELGDSALYLCASSFLDSNRPQHFGDGTRLSIL.

The chain links TRBV10-1 to TRBJ2-1; 7 nucleotides align to TRBD1. The CDR3 totals 16 residues. The V segment lost 0 bases and the J segment 5 bases; nucleotides outside the gene matches: 7. CDR1 is WNHNN, CDR2 SYGVQD, per germline (reference sequence). CDR3 DNA: TGCGCCAGCAGTGAGTCGGGGAAGGGGGCCCACAATGAGCAGTTCTTC. It encodes CASSESGKGAHNEQFF.

The chain recombines TRBV7-3 with TRBJ2-2, with no clear D. Per germline, CDR1 SGHTA and CDR2 FQGTGA. This CDR3 comprises 16 residues. The V end lost 7 bases, the J end lost 0 bases, and 15 bases lay between the germline ends. CDR3 in amino acids: CASIYTWGSNTGELFF. The CDR3 region has the DNA TGTGCCAGCATCTATACCTGGGGATCGAACACCGGGGAGCTGTTTTTT.

Concerning this clonotype: Compared with germline, one end of the junction differs, possibly owing to a read error. This chain links TRBV10-1 with TRBJ2-2; 13 nucleotides align to TRBD2. From germline, CDR1 is WNHNN and CDR2 SYGVQD (reference sequence). The CDR3 is 18 amino acids. In DNA, the CDR3 is TGTGCCATCAGTGATTGGACTAGCGGGAGAGGGAACACCGAGGAGCTGTTTTTT. It yields the protein CAISDWTSGRGNTEELFF.

This clonotype was seen repeatedly, ten times or more. This sequence joins TRBV5-1 and TRBJ2-2, with D tentatively TRBD2 (5 bases). Trimming removed 4 bases at V and 6 bases at J, with 10 bases between. Germline loops: CDR1 SGHRS, CDR2 YFSETQ. This CDR3 contains 13 residues. The CDR3 spells CASSATRPGELFF. The CDR3 coding sequence is TGCGCCAGCAGCGCTACTAGACCCGGGGAGCTGTTTTTT. The whole variable domain, filled in from reference TRBV5-1 and TRBJ2-2, reads KAGVTQTPRYLIKTRGQQVTLSCSPISGHRSVSWYQQTPGQGLQFLFEYFSETQRNKGNFPGRFSGRQFSNSRSEMNVSTLELGDSALYLCASSATRPGELFFGEGSRLTVL.

The rearrangement joins TRBV24-1 to TRBJ2-7, with TRBD1 as a possible D gene (6 bases). V gave up 5 bases and J gave up 5 bases, with 15 bases separating them. The germline V gene encodes CDR1 KGHDR and CDR2 SFDVKD. This CDR3 has 14 residues. The CDR3 nucleotides are TGTGCCACCAGTGGCCTGGACAGCCGTCACGAGCAGTACTTC. It translates to CATSGLDSRHEQYF.

The V gene is TRBV24-1, the J gene TRBJ2-5; a weak D match, TRBD1 (6 bases). V was cut by 9 bases and J by 2 bases, with 15 bases left in between. CDR1 and CDR2 from the germline V gene are KGHDR and SFDVKD. The CDR3 loop spans 14 amino acids. CDR3 sequence: CATRPQGQQETQYF. Here the CDR3 DNA reads TGTGCCACCCGACCACAGGGACAACAAGAGACCCAGTACTTC.